One sample yielded the 13 T cell receptor beta chains listed below, sequenced in a study of CD4 T cells in relation to SARS-CoV-2 and coronaviruses listed by TCRdb under 2021. To prepare the library, the immunoSEQ multiplex PCR assay was applied. In TCRdb, the immuneACCESS table is reduced to in-frame sequences with V and J assigned. These tables do not hold every clone; where another copy was compared, an unresolved V gene accounts for under half, and the others remain unexplained. Counted in this sample were about 40,000 clones; about 86% of them appeared once. The ten largest account for 6.6% of the sample. These receptors' targets are unknown. Sequencing used naive CD4+ T cells from PBMCs, cultured in vitro. According to the study, the label for this sample's cell subset or site signals: naive CD4+ T cells isolated by negative enrichment. These receptors came from an adult with COVID-19.

This clone was seen a single time. The chain carries TRBV20-1 and TRBJ2-5; a possible D gene is TRBD2 (5 bases). The germline V and J ends were trimmed by 3 bases and 2 bases, with 13 bases remaining between them. Germline V gene data show CDR1 as DFQATT and CDR2 as SNEGSKA (reference sequence). The CDR3 is 14 amino acids. This chain's CDR3 is CSASFQRLQETQYF. In nucleotides, the CDR3 is TGCAGTGCTAGTTTCCAGCGACTACAAGAGACCCAGTACTTC.

The chain carries TRBV7-9 and TRBJ2-2; no firm D call. The CDR3 has 13 amino acids. From germline, CDR1 is SEHNR and CDR2 FQNEAQ (reference sequence). The germline V and J ends were trimmed by 1 base and 9 bases, with 9 bases remaining between them. The CDR3 reads CASSLDPQWELFF. CDR3 nucleotides: TGTGCCAGCAGCTTAGACCCTCAATGGGAGCTGTTTTTT. Using reference TRBV7-9 and TRBJ2-2 for the parts outside the CDR3, the full variable domain is DTGVSQNPRHKITKRGQNVTFRCDPISEHNRLYWYRQTLGQGPEFLTYFQNEAQLEKSRLLSDRFSAERPKGSFSTLEIQRTEQGDSAMYLCASSLDPQWELFFGEGSRLTVL.

The gene calls are TRBV29-1 and TRBJ1-2; D remains unclear. Germline CDR1 SQVTM, CDR2 ANQGSEA. V dropped 0 bases and J dropped 2 bases, with 7 bases sitting between them. The length of the CDR3 is 13 residues. CDR3 nucleotide sequence: TGCAGCGTTGAAGATGTAGCAAACTATGGCTACACCTTC. It encodes CSVEDVANYGYTF.

V is TRBV6-5 and J is TRBJ2-5, with D perhaps matching TRBD1 (5 bases). Per the germline V gene, CDR1 is MNHEY and CDR2 is SVGAGI. CDR3 length: 14 amino acids. Trimming left V 6 bases short and J 5 bases short, with 16 bases between. The CDR3 nucleotides read TGTGCCAGCAGCCAATCCCAGGGCTTCGAGACCCAGTACTTC. Protein: CASSQSQGFETQYF.

V and J are TRBV6-1 and TRBJ1-1; D not certain. The CDR3 contains 13 residues. V dropped 0 bases and J dropped 11 bases, with 13 bases sitting between them. Germline CDR1 MNHNS, CDR2 SASEGT. The DNA of the CDR3 is TGTGCCAGCAGTGAAGCGCTTCGGGGTGAGGCTTTCTTT. Translation gives CASSEALRGEAFF.

This chain connects TRBV7-9 to TRBJ1-6; 11 positions agree with TRBD1. The CDR3 is made up of 15 amino acids. CDR1 and CDR2 from the germline V gene are SEHNR and FQNEAQ (reference sequence). V lost 5 bases to trimming and J lost 6 bases; unmatched junction nucleotides: 3. The CDR3 DNA reads TGTGCCAGCAGCCCGGGGACAGGGGGTAATTCACCCCTCCACTTT. Its protein product is CASSPGTGGNSPLHF. Using reference TRBV7-9 and TRBJ1-6 for the parts outside the CDR3, the full variable domain is DTGVSQNPRHKITKRGQNVTFRCDPISEHNRLYWYRQTLGQGPEFLTYFQNEAQLEKSRLLSDRFSAERPKGSFSTLEIQRTEQGDSAMYLCASSPGTGGNSPLHFGNGTRLTVT.

V gene TRBV5-1 combines with J gene TRBJ1-5; 10 bases align to TRBD1. Germline V CDR1 and CDR2: SGHRS, YFSETQ. This CDR3 has 15 residues. Unmatched junction bases numbered 5, after V lost 0 bases and J lost 8 bases. CDR3 amino acids: CASSLALGTGEPQHF. In nucleotides, the CDR3 is TGCGCCAGCAGCTTGGCCCTGGGGACAGGGGAGCCCCAGCATTTT.

The CDR3 DNA reads as TGTGCCAGCAGGAGGGGACAGACTTACGAGCAGTACTTC. Its translation is CASRRGQTYEQYF. The chain links TRBV25-1 to TRBJ2-7, with TRBD1 identical over 7 bases. The CDR3 sequence is 13 residues long. V lost 6 bases to trimming and J lost 4 bases; unmatched junction nucleotides: 6. CDR1 MGHDK and CDR2 SYGVNS come from the germline V gene.

The rearrangement uses TRBV7-3 and TRBJ1-1; possible D gene TRBD1, 5 bases. V gave up 2 bases and J gave up 4 bases, with 11 bases separating them. CDR3 length: 14 amino acids. Looked up from germline, CDR1 is SGHTA and CDR2 is FQGTGA. The DNA of the CDR3 is TGTGCCAGCAGCTTATCCCAGGGAGCCACTGAAGCTTTCTTT. This gives the protein CASSLSQGATEAFF.

The chain links TRBV7-3 to TRBJ2-3; weak D call: TRBD1 (7 bases). This CDR3 spans 14 amino acids. The germline gives CDR1 SGHTA, CDR2 FQGTGA. Trimming pared 2 bases from V and 6 bases from J, leaving 12 bases between. CDR3 amino acids: CASSLVAGGDTQYF. CDR3 sequence (DNA): TGTGCCAGCAGCTTAGTCGCAGGGGGGGATACGCAGTATTTT.

The V call is TRBV2, the J call TRBJ2-4, with TRBD2 matching over 14 bases. The germline V gene encodes CDR1 SNHLY and CDR2 FYNNEI. Trimming cost V 5 bases and J 0 bases; bases outside gene matches: 6. The CDR3 has 18 amino acids. The CDR3 sequence: CASSRLAGGSLAKNIQYF. CDR3 nucleotides: TGTGCCAGCAGTAGACTAGCGGGAGGGTCCCTAGCCAAAAACATTCAGTACTTC.

This chain connects TRBV4-3 to TRBJ2-5, with TRBD2 matching 7 bases. V trimming: 0 bases; J trimming: 7 bases; junction bases outside the gene matches: 2. Germline V gene lookup returns CDR1 LGHNA and CDR2 YSLEER. The CDR3 consists of 13 residues. CDR3 coding DNA: TGCGCCAGCAGCCAAGAAGCGGGGAGGACCCAGTACTTC. Protein product: CASSQEAGRTQYF.

This clone was seen just once. The chain employs TRBV28 and TRBJ2-5; TRBD1 or TRBD2 may be the D gene (5 bases each). The CDR3 is made up of 15 amino acids. In germline, CDR1 is MDHEN, CDR2 SYDVKM. V gave up 8 bases and J gave up 5 bases, with 21 bases separating them. The CDR3 protein is CASLGRKSNWETQYF. The CDR3 region has the DNA TGTGCCAGCCTGGGACGGAAGTCTAATTGGGAGACCCAGTACTTC.